This T cell receptor beta chain was recorded in a study of CD8 T cells in Susac syndrome. RNA was extracted with the RNeasy kit, and a quantity of roughly 0.45 to 1 ug was reverse transcribed using random hexamers. The amplification used immunoSEQ multiplex PCR on TCR beta CDR3; it spanned 54 Vbeta and 13 Jbeta. From the immunoSEQ multiplex PCR reads, TCRdb called clonotypes with MiXCR, one entry per CDR3 protein. The sample yields 250,000 or so distinct CDR3 sequences, roughly 95% seen once. CDR3 length: 15 residues. Germline-derived CDR1 and CDR2 are MNHNY and SVGAGI (reference sequence). V was clipped by 0 bases and J by 1 base, with 9 bases between them.

This chain links TRBV6-6 with TRBJ1-1; possible D gene TRBD1, 5 bases. Sequencing input: CD4+ T cells from PBMCs. This sequence was found in a human donor with multiple sclerosis. In DNA, the CDR3 is TGTGCCAGCAGTTACTCGAGTGGGGGGAACACTGAAGCTTTCTTT. This translates into CASSYSSGGNTEAFF.